Detailed here is one T cell receptor (beta chain). The antigen is not known. Unique molecular identifiers tagged the TCR beta cDNA libraries. Between roughly 1 and 11 million T cells gave rise to roughly 0.5 million cDNA molecules. MiXCR was run by TCRdb on the PCR reads, yielding one entry per CDR3 protein. The table records roughly 730,000 distinct CDR3 sequences, 25% to 30% of them present only once. This CDR3 spans 13 amino acids. From germline, CDR1 is SGHRS and CDR2 YFSETQ. With 7 bases removed from V and 2 bases from J, the gap between germline ends came to 12 bases. This sample is part of a study of post-analysis software for immune sequencing data. Study background: Relapsing-remitting, secondary progressive and progressive-relapsing multiple sclerosis were all included among the disease courses.

Study results and limitations: Samples prepared in the same batch strongly co-clustered by F measure. Controls had significantly higher normalized Chao1 diversity than multiple sclerosis patients. Patients showed TRBV5-6, TRBV5-1 and TRBV20-1 among five TRBV segments more frequent than in controls.

The sequence came from a girl aged 10-17 years with multiple sclerosis. The sample comprised blood. The chain combines TRBV5-1 with TRBJ1-1, with D possibly being TRBD1 (6 bases). The DNA of the CDR3 is TGCGCCAGCCATAACAGGGCTAACACTGAAGCTTTCTTT. It codes for CASHNRANTEAFF.